This T cell receptor (beta chain) is from a study of blood T cell repertoires in COVID-19. Across the whole study: Nucleic acid was either cDNA or gDNA, and it came from T cells, B-cell-depleted T cells, or PBMCs.

Original data processing: Scientists estimated how many nucleated cells there were by amplifying reference gene primers. Repertoires were generated with immunoSEQ multiplex PCR, while TCRdb's copy carries only in-frame clones and drops some. V, J and clone size derive from that table, while D and trimming were established from the DNA sequence. The sample holds some 350,000 clones, around 82% seen once. Germline loops: CDR1 LGHNA, CDR2 YSLEER. This CDR3 contains 17 residues. Trimming took 4 bases from V and 2 from J; bases not matched to a gene: 10. This receptor was taken from a man between 25 and 39 years old with active or convalescent COVID-19. The V gene is TRBV4-3, the J gene TRBJ1-2, with 10 bases identical to TRBD1. Input material: peripheral blood. This chain's CDR3 is CASSPYAPGQGNYGYTF. In nucleotides, the CDR3 is TGCGCCAGCAGCCCTTATGCTCCGGGACAGGGGAACTATGGCTACACCTTC.